This T cell receptor beta chain was profiled in a study of cytomegalovirus exposure and HLA in healthy donors. Study conclusions and caveats: The authors judged a highly shared variant cluster likely a sequencing artifact. A later analysis revealed that TCR association rates differed between HLA loci, peaking at DRB1 and bottoming out at HLA-C.

The PCR employed 60 Vbeta primers together with 13 Jbeta primers. The table came from immunoSEQ multiplex PCR; TCRdb's copy has only in-frame clones and leaves some out. The table records around 150,000 clones, approximately 62% of them present only once. Details on this clone: Antigen unknown.

Germline V CDR1 and CDR2: SGHAT, FQNNGV. The CDR3 has 17 residues. After removal of 2 bases from V and 10 bases from J, the junction contained 16 bases not matched to a gene. Everyone who donated was a healthy bone marrow donor. The sequence was obtained from a man in his forties or fifties in good health and CMV-seronegative. Sequenced input: PBMCs. The gene calls are TRBV11-2 and TRBJ2-1; 8 bases map to TRBD2. Here the CDR3 DNA reads TGTGCCAGCAGCTTATCTCTATCCAGCGGGGGCTTGTACGAGCAGTTCTTC. Translation gives CASSLSLSSGGLYEQFF.